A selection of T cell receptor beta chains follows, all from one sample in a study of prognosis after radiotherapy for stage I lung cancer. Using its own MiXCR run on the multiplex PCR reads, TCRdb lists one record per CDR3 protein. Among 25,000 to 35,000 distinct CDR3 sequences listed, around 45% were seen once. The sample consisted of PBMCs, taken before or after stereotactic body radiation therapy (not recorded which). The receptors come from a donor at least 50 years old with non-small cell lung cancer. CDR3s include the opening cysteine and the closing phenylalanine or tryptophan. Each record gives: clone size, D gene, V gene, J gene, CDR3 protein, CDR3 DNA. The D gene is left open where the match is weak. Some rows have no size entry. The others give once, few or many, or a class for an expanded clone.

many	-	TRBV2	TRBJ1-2	CASSLGQTNYGYTF	TGTGCCAGCAGCTTGGGGCAGACTAACTATGGCTACACCTTC
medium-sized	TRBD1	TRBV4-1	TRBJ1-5	CASSQDDRAYSNQPQHF	TGCGCCAGCAGCCAAGACGACAGGGCTTATAGCAATCAGCCCCAGCATTTT
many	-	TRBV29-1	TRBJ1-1	CSAGLGGGTEAFF	TGCAGCGCTGGTCTCGGAGGGGGCACTGAAGCTTTCTTT
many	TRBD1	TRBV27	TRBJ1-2	CASSRQGAGKGYTF	TGTGCCAGCAGCAGACAGGGGGCCGGAAAAGGCTACACCTTC
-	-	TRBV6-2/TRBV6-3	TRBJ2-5	CASSRRSEEKQYF	TGTGCCAGCTCTCGGCGGAGCGAGGAGAAGCAGTACTTC
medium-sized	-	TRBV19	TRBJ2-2	CASSILGVSSTGELFF	TGTGCCAGTAGTATACTTGGGGTTTCGTCCACCGGGGAGCTGTTTTTT
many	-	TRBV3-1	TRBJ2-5	CASRQGGQETQYF	TGTGCCAGCAGACAAGGGGGCCAAGAGACCCAGTACTTC
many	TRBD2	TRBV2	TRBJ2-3	CASAGTSEGTDTQYF	TGTGCCAGCGCCGGGACTAGCGAAGGCACAGATACGCAGTATTTT
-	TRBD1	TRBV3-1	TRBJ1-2	CASSQGRQGTRYTF	TGTGCCAGCAGCCAAGGTAGACAGGGTACAAGGTACACCTTC
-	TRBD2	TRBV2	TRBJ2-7	CASRPGLERSEQYF	TGTGCCAGCAGGCCGGGACTAGAAAGAAGTGAGCAGTACTTC
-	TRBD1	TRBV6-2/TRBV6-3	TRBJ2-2	CASPGRQGNTGELFF	TGTGCCAGCCCCGGGCGACAGGGAAACACCGGGGAGCTGTTTTTT
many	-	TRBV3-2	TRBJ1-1	CASSQVLAGGMNTEAFF	TGTGCCAGCAGCCAAGTGTTGGCAGGGGGCATGAACACTGAAGCTTTCTTT
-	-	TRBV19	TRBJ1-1	CASILYGDSINTEAFF	TGTGCCAGTATCCTCTATGGTGACAGCATAAACACTGAAGCTTTCTTT
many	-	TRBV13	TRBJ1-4	CASKRVGEKLFF	TGTGCCAGCAAAAGGGTTGGTGAAAAACTGTTTTTT
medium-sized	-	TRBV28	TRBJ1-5	CASSTSLEGNQPQHF	TGTGCCAGCAGTACCTCTTTGGAGGGCAATCAGCCCCAGCATTTT
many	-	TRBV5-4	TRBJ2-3	CASSLGSSTDTQYF	TGTGCCAGCAGCTTGGGGTCTAGCACAGATACGCAGTATTTT
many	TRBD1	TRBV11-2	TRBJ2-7	CASSLGPGGIYEQYF	TGTGCCAGCAGCTTAGGACCAGGGGGTATATACGAGCAGTACTTC
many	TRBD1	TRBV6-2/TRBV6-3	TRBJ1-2	CASTRGQPSFGYTF	TGTGCCAGCACCAGGGGACAGCCATCTTTTGGCTACACCTTC
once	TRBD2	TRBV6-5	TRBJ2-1	CASSYRPLAVSYNEQFF	TGTGCCAGCAGTTATCGGCCACTAGCGGTCTCCTACAATGAGCAGTTCTTC
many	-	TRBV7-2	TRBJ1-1	CASSLAGGLNTEAFF	TGTGCCAGCAGCTTAGCAGGGGGATTGAACACTGAAGCTTTCTTT
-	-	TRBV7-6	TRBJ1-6	CASSFRQGQNNSPLHF	TGTGCCAGCAGCTTTAGGCAGGGCCAGAATAATTCACCCCTCCACTTT
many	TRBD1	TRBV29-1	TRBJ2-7	CSVRDRDSYEQYF	TGCAGCGTCCGGGACAGAGACTCCTACGAGCAGTACTTC
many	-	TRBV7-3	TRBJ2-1	CASSQYRPRTLHSYNEQFF	TGTGCCAGCAGCCAATACCGGCCGAGGACACTTCACTCCTACAATGAGCAGTTCTTC
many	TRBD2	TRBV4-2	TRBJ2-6	CASSQAREVSGANVLTF	TGTGCCAGCAGCCAAGCGCGGGAGGTATCTGGGGCCAACGTCCTGACTTTC
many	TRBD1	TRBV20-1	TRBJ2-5	CSARPGQGAWETQYF	TGCAGTGCTAGGCCGGGACAGGGGGCCTGGGAGACCCAGTACTTC
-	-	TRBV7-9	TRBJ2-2	CASRRGPICNTGELFF	TGTGCCAGCCGACGGGGACCTATCTGTAACACCGGGGAGCTGTTTTTT
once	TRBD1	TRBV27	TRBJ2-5	CASSPRTGRRKETQYF	TGTGCCAGCAGTCCGAGGACAGGCCGAAGAAAAGAGACCCAGTACTTC
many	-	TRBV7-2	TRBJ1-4	CASSFPGSRLFF	TGTGCCAGCAGCTTTCCCGGGAGTCGACTGTTTTTT
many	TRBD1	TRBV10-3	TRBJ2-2	CAISEGDRYTGELFF	TGTGCCATCAGTGAGGGGGACAGGTACACCGGGGAGCTGTTTTTT
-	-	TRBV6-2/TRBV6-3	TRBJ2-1	CASRHPNPVQYNEQFF	TGTGCCAGCAGACACCCTAACCCCGTACAGTACAATGAGCAGTTCTTC
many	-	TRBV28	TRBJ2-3	CASSFARRAQYF	TGTGCCAGCAGTTTTGCCCGTCGAGCGCAGTATTTT
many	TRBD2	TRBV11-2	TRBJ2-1	CASSIRVAGGSEQFF	TGTGCCAGCAGCATTCGGGTAGCGGGAGGGTCTGAGCAGTTCTTC
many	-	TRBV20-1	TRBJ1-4	CSAEGGGEKLFF	TGCAGTGCGGAGGGGGGGGGGGAAAAACTGTTTTTT
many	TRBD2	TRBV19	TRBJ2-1	CASNSGSSGVNEQFF	TGTGCCAGTAATAGCGGTTCTAGCGGAGTCAATGAGCAGTTCTTC
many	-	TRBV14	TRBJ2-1	CASKRGGSYNEQFF	TGTGCCAGCAAAAGGGGCGGCTCCTACAATGAGCAGTTCTTC
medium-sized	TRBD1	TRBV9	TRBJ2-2	CASSVTTGADTGELFF	TGTGCCAGCAGCGTAACGACAGGGGCGGACACCGGGGAGCTGTTTTTT
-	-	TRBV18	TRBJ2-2	CASSNPNRGTNTLELFF	TGTGCCAGCTCAAATCCAAACCGGGGGACGAACACCTTGGAGCTGTTTTTT
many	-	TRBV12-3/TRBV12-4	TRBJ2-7	CASSLQESIHEQYF	TGTGCCAGCAGTTTGCAGGAGAGCATACACGAGCAGTACTTC
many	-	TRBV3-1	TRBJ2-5	CAKPGRGQTQYF	TGTGCCAAACCCGGGCGGGGGCAGACCCAGTACTTC
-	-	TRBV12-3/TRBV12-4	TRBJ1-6	CDIQFRGNRRDSPLHF	TGTGACATCCAGTTTAGAGGGAATCGGAGGGATTCACCCCTCCACTTT